Shown below are 32 T cell receptor beta chains from a single sample sequenced in a study of Ad26.COV2.S vaccination and SARS-CoV-2 variants. Profiled with immunoSEQ multiplex PCR; TCRdb holds only in-frame clones, not every one. This sample carries nearly 400,000 clones, about 91% of them seen once, and the ten largest clones take 1.9%. This sample's treatment: around 19 received Ad26.COV2.S at low or high dose, single or two shots; roughly five received placebo; per-sample allocation not given. Collection of the samples took place on day 63 after the first injection of vaccine or placebo. Source: peripheral blood, taken in a trial of Ad26.COV2.S vaccine versus placebo. These receptors all stem from a person between 18 and 60 years old who received the Ad26.COV2.S COVID-19 vaccine or a placebo.

The chain carries TRBV27 and TRBJ1-1; 8 bases fit TRBD1. This CDR3 region has 15 residues. Germline loops: CDR1 MNHEY, CDR2 SMNVEV (reference sequence). The J segment lost 1 base and the V segment lost 0 bases, leaving 1 base of the junction unmatched. The CDR3 region is CASSLSTGANTEAFF. The CDR3 coding sequence is TGTGCCAGCAGTTTATCGACAGGGGCGAACACTGAAGCTTTCTTT.

The gene calls are TRBV5-4 and TRBJ2-3; TRBD2 matches at 8 bases. The CDR3 runs to 17 residues. Trimming at V came to 4 bases and at J to 1 base, leaving 11 bases not matched to a gene. Germline V gives CDR1 SGHNT, CDR2 YYREEE (reference sequence). The CDR3 is CASSLLQAGVGTDTQYF. CDR3 nucleotide sequence: TGTGCCAGCAGCCTGCTCCAAGCGGGAGTGGGCACAGATACGCAGTATTTT.

J is TRBJ2-6 and V is TRBV11-3; 8 nucleotides agree with TRBD1. This CDR3 comprises 17 residues. V shed 3 bases, J shed 1 base, and the junction held 5 bases outside the gene matches. Germline V gene data show CDR1 as SGHNT and CDR2 as YENEEA. The CDR3 is CASSFRGLVSGANVLTF. CDR3 bases: TGTGCCAGCAGCTTCAGGGGGCTAGTGTCTGGGGCCAACGTCCTGACTTTC.

The chain employs TRBV10-3 and TRBJ1-1; perhaps TRBD1 as D (6 bases). There are 12 residues in the CDR3. Trimming stripped 10 bases from V and 8 bases from J, with 17 bases between. Per germline, CDR1 ENHRY and CDR2 SYGVKD. CDR3 amino acids: CATQPDRTEAFF. CDR3 in DNA: TGTGCCACTCAGCCCGACAGGACCGAAGCTTTCTTT.

The chain carries TRBV3-1 (or the pseudogene TRBV3-2) and TRBJ2-7, with D possibly being TRBD1 (5 bases). In germline, CDR1 is LGHDT, CDR2 YNNKEL (reference sequence). The CDR3 has 17 amino acids. V was trimmed by 2 bases and J by 0 bases, leaving 17 bases between them. Written as DNA, the CDR3 is TGTGCCAGCAGCCAAACGACAGACTTTCTTCCCTCCTACGAGCAGTACTTC. As protein: CASSQTTDFLPSYEQYF.

In regard to this clone: Germline and junction disagree at one end, which may indicate a read error. This chain joins TRBV9 and TRBJ1-2; the D is unclear. This CDR3 spans 13 amino acids. Per germline, CDR1 SGDLS and CDR2 YYNGEE. As DNA, the CDR3 is TGTGCCAGCAGCGGAGTCGGGAACTCTGGCTACACCTTC. Encoded protein: CASSGVGNSGYTF. The full variable domain, rest sourced from reference TRBV9 and TRBJ1-2, is DSGVTQTPKHLITATGQRVTLRCSPRSGDLSVYWYQQSLDQGLQFLIQYYNGEERAKGNILERFSAQQFPDLHSELNLSSLELGDSALYFCASSGVGNSGYTFGSGTRLTVV.

The CDR3 bases are TGTGCCAGCAGCTCCACCTTGGACACTGAAGCTTTCTTT. Amino acid sequence: CASSSTLDTEAFF. This chain joins TRBV11-2 and TRBJ1-1; D unresolved. With 4 bases removed from V and 3 bases from J, the gap between germline ends came to 9 bases. Germline values: CDR1 SGHAT, CDR2 FQNNGV. CDR3 length: 13 residues.

CDR3 in amino acids: CASLRRESTDTQYF. Written as DNA, the CDR3 is TGTGCCAGCCTCCGGCGGGAGAGCACAGATACGCAGTATTTT. The chain couples TRBV19 to TRBJ2-3; TRBD2 agrees at 7 bases. The ends lost 9 bases at V and 0 bases at J; junction bases unmatched: 6. Germline V gives CDR1 LNHDA, CDR2 SQIVND (reference sequence). The CDR3 length is 14 residues.

The chain uses TRBV19 and TRBJ2-1, with 7 bases that match TRBD1. Losses at the gene ends were 3 bases for V and 8 bases for J; bases not matched to a gene: 7. The CDR3 has 14 residues. Germline assignment: CDR1 LNHDA and CDR2 SQIVND (reference sequence). The CDR3 loop is CASSIGTVIHEQFF. The CDR3 DNA reads as TGTGCCAGTAGTATTGGGACAGTTATACATGAGCAGTTCTTC.

The V call is TRBV7-8, the J call TRBJ1-1; D uncertain. CDR3 length equals 14 residues. Looked up from germline, CDR1 is SGHVS and CDR2 is FQNEAQ. V was shortened by 5 bases and J by 4 bases, with 14 bases between the two germline ends. The CDR3 loop reads CASSTQGKVTEAFF. The CDR3, as DNA: TGTGCCAGCAGCACACAAGGGAAGGTCACTGAAGCTTTCTTT. The variable domain in full, with the rest retrieved from reference TRBV7-8 and TRBJ1-1, is GAGVSQSPRYKVAKRGQDVALRCDPISGHVSLFWYQQALGQGPEFLTYFQNEAQLDKSGLPSDRFFAERPEGSVSTLKIQRTQQEDSAVYLCASSTQGKVTEAFFGQGTRLTVV.

V and J are TRBV11-2 and TRBJ2-6; TRBD1 agrees at 9 bases. Germline trimming cut 3 bases from V and 1 base from J; bases unmatched to any gene: 7. The CDR3 is made up of 18 amino acids. Germline V gives CDR1 SGHAT, CDR2 FQNNGV. The CDR3 reads CASSLGQGIVSGANVLTF. The CDR3, as DNA: TGTGCCAGCAGCTTGGGACAGGGAATCGTTTCTGGGGCCAACGTCCTGACTTTC.

This clone was counted between two and nine times. The V call is TRBV5-1, the J call TRBJ1-5; weak D call: TRBD1 (6 bases). This CDR3 has 16 residues. In germline, CDR1 is SGHRS, CDR2 YFSETQ. Trimming pared 1 base from V and 2 bases from J, leaving 13 bases between. The DNA of the CDR3 is TGCGCCAGCAGCTTGCGGACAGTATGGCGCAATCAGCCCCAGCATTTT. It yields the protein CASSLRTVWRNQPQHF.

The V call is TRBV5-4, the J call TRBJ1-1; D is possibly TRBD1 (6 bases). Germline values: CDR1 SGHNT, CDR2 YYREEE (reference sequence). V lost 4 bases to trimming and J lost 2 bases, with 21 bases between them. This CDR3 has 17 amino acids. Here the CDR3 reads CASSPGGLQGINTEAFF. Here the CDR3 DNA reads TGTGCCAGCAGCCCGGGGGGGCTCCAGGGGATCAACACTGAAGCTTTCTTT.

The chain recombines TRBV6-5 with TRBJ2-7, with a weak D call TRBD2 (6 bases). The CDR3 runs 14 residues. Germline assignment: CDR1 MNHEY and CDR2 SVGAGI. V was shortened by 10 bases and J by 6 bases, with 22 bases between the two germline ends. CDR3 nucleotide sequence: TGTGCCACCCAGGCGGGGTCCTTACGTGGCGAGCAGTACTTC. This gives the protein CATQAGSLRGEQYF.

The chain carries TRBV19 and TRBJ1-6; D perhaps matches TRBD1 (5 bases). The ends were cut back, 1 base at V and 3 bases at J, with 10 bases in the middle. CDR1 is LNHDA and CDR2 is SQIVND in the germline V gene (reference sequence). The CDR3 covers 16 residues. CDR3 amino acids: CASSIVRADYNSPLHF. CDR3 in DNA: TGTGCCAGTAGTATAGTCAGGGCCGACTATAATTCACCCCTCCACTTT.

This clone showed up just once. The chain has TRBV5-3 and TRBJ2-4; D gene unclear. TRBV5-3 falls under the ORF class, with uncertain function. The CDR3 totals 13 residues. Deletions cut 4 bases from V and 5 bases from J, with 10 bases between. The CDR3 loop reads CARSAGSENIQYF. CDR3 sequence (DNA): TGTGCCAGAAGCGCCGGATCCGAAAACATTCAGTACTTC.

This clone showed up many times. The sample holds other DNA sequences that translate to the same CDR3. This chain uses TRBV6-2 or TRBV6-3 with TRBJ2-7; TRBD1 matches at 11 bases. Germline V gene lookup returns CDR1 MNHEY and CDR2 SVGEGT. With V trimmed by 6 bases and J by 4 bases, 2 bases remained unmatched. The CDR3 is made up of 13 amino acids. For the CDR3, the DNA is TGTGCCAGCAGCGGGACAGGGGGGTACGAGCAGTACTTC. It encodes CASSGTGGYEQYF.

The chain recombines TRBV10-2 with TRBJ1-2; D may be TRBD1 (5 bases). The V and J ends lost 6 bases and 6 bases respectively, with 8 bases between them. CDR3 length: 11 amino acids. CDR1 is WSHSY and CDR2 is SAAADI in the germline V gene. The DNA of the CDR3 is TGCGCCAGCAGCTCCAGGGATGGCTACACCTTC. Translating gives CASSSRDGYTF.

This chain connects TRBV30 to TRBJ2-1, with TRBD1 identical over 7 bases. The CDR3 has 12 residues. The trim removed 3 bases at V and 9 bases at J, leaving 5 bases unmatched. Germline V gives CDR1 GTSNPN, CDR2 SVGIG (reference sequence). The CDR3 loop reads CAWSRDRGEQFF. CDR3 nucleotide sequence: TGTGCCTGGAGCCGGGACAGAGGTGAGCAGTTCTTC.

J is TRBJ2-7 and V is TRBV19, with 9 nucleotides matching TRBD2. Germline-derived CDR1 and CDR2 are LNHDA and SQIVND (reference sequence). The CDR3 runs 14 residues. The V and J ends lost 6 bases and 1 base, in that order; junction bases with no gene match: 4. In DNA, the CDR3 is TGTGCCAGTAGCCGGCTAGCGGGGTCCTACGAGCAGTACTTC. Translating it yields CASSRLAGSYEQYF.

The V gene is TRBV5-1, the J gene TRBJ2-7, with 7 bases that match TRBD2. Germline V gene sequence: CDR1 SGHRS, CDR2 YFSETQ. Trimming at V came to 4 bases and at J to 2 bases, leaving 9 bases not matched to a gene. CDR3 length: 15 residues. CDR3 nucleotide sequence: TGCGCCAGCAGCCCCGGGGGGACCGTTACCTACGAGCAGTACTTC. Its protein product is CASSPGGTVTYEQYF.

V gene TRBV5-6 combines with J gene TRBJ1-1; TRBD1 might be the D (5 bases). The germline V gene has CDR1 SGHDT and CDR2 YYEEEE. V was shortened by 4 bases and J by 9 bases, with 13 bases between the two germline ends. This CDR3 is built from 12 residues. The CDR3 bases are TGTGCCAGCAGCCCCGGGACGGGGAAAGCTTTCTTT. The encoded protein is CASSPGTGKAFF.

A single count supports this clone. The chain employs TRBV27 and TRBJ2-7; 7 bases agree with TRBD1. Germline loops: CDR1 MNHEY, CDR2 SMNVEV (reference sequence). This CDR3 is built from 13 residues. V was clipped by 3 bases and J by 4 bases; unmatched bases: 3. CDR3 protein: CASSLGRGYEQYF. The DNA for the CDR3 is TGTGCCAGCAGTTTGGGCAGGGGGTACGAGCAGTACTTC.

This chain connects TRBV7-2 to TRBJ2-2; D is unclear. This CDR3 comprises 15 residues. The germline V and J ends were trimmed by 3 bases and 0 bases, with 8 bases remaining between them. Germline V gene lookup returns CDR1 SGHTA and CDR2 FQGNSA. DNA for the CDR3: TGTGCCAGCAGCTTGCGGCGTGCGAACACCGGGGAGCTGTTTTTT. Translation gives CASSLRRANTGELFF.

The V gene is TRBV28, the J gene TRBJ2-2; D uncertain. V lost 5 bases to trimming and J lost 4 bases, with 14 bases between them. This CDR3 contains 15 residues. Germline V gene data show CDR1 as MDHEN and CDR2 as SYDVKM. CDR3 coding DNA: TGTGCCAGCAGTCCCCCGAGGCAGCGCACCGGGGAGCTGTTTTTT. It translates to CASSPPRQRTGELFF.

The CDR3 nucleotides are TGTGCCAGCAAGAACATGGTGGGGCCAAGTACCATGAACACTGAAGCTTTCTTT. Encoded protein: CASKNMVGPSTMNTEAFF. This chain uses TRBV27 with TRBJ1-1; possibly TRBD1 for D (5 bases). V was trimmed by 7 bases and J by 0 bases, leaving 24 bases between them. This CDR3 has 18 residues. In germline, CDR1 is MNHEY, CDR2 SMNVEV (reference sequence).

This chain connects TRBV5-1 to TRBJ2-2; 8 nucleotides agree with TRBD1. Germline CDR1 SGHRS, CDR2 YFSETQ. This CDR3 comprises 18 residues. After removal of 4 bases from V and 0 bases from J, the junction contained 11 bases not matched to a gene. This CDR3 reads CASSAPRGQGANTGELFF. CDR3 nucleotide sequence: TGCGCCAGCAGCGCGCCACGAGGACAGGGAGCGAACACCGGGGAGCTGTTTTTT.

The chain joins TRBV9 to TRBJ2-3, with D unresolved. Trimming took 0 bases from V and 3 from J, leaving 11 bases between them. The CDR3 is made up of 15 amino acids. CDR1 is SGDLS and CDR2 is YYNGEE in the germline V gene. The DNA for the CDR3 is TGTGCCAGCAGCGTAGGGGCGGACCTAACAGATACGCAGTATTTT. It yields the protein CASSVGADLTDTQYF.

A single count supports this clone. The gene calls are TRBV27 and TRBJ2-7, with TRBD2 matching 9 bases. With V trimmed by 6 bases and J by 2 bases, 8 bases remained unmatched. This CDR3 is built from 15 residues. CDR1 is MNHEY, CDR2 SMNVEV, per germline (reference sequence). The CDR3: CASSPIAGGTYEQYF. In DNA form, the CDR3 reads TGTGCCAGCAGCCCTATTGCGGGGGGGACCTACGAGCAGTACTTC.

The chain has TRBV29-1 and TRBJ1-1, with D maybe TRBD1 (5 bases). Germline-derived CDR1 and CDR2 are SQVTM and ANQGSEA. The CDR3 sequence is 11 residues long. Trimming pared 7 bases from V and 4 bases from J, leaving 10 bases between. CDR3 amino acids: CSAGFSTEAFF. CDR3 coding DNA: TGCAGCGCAGGGTTTTCCACTGAAGCTTTCTTT.

This rearrangement joins TRBV6-4 to TRBJ2-1, with TRBD1 matching over 9 bases. Germline-derived CDR1 and CDR2 are MRHNA and SNTAGT. The CDR3 totals 15 residues. J lost 7 bases, V lost 6 bases, and 10 bases had no gene match. CDR3: CASSETGGEGNEQFF. DNA for the CDR3: TGTGCCAGCAGCGAAACAGGGGGCGAGGGGAATGAGCAGTTCTTC.

The J gene is TRBJ2-5, the V gene TRBV15, with 8 bases matching TRBD1. Trimming cost V 1 base and J 6 bases; bases outside gene matches: 10. This CDR3 is 16 amino acids long. The germline CDR1 and CDR2 sequences are LNHNV and YYDKDF (reference sequence). The CDR3: CATSRGLTGELQTQYF. Here the CDR3 DNA reads TGTGCCACCAGCAGAGGTTTGACAGGGGAGTTGCAGACCCAGTACTTC. Variable domain in full (rest from reference TRBV15 and TRBJ2-5): DAMVIQNPRYQVTQFGKPVTLSCSQTLNHNVMYWYQQKSSQAPKLLFHYYDKDFNNEADTPDNFQSRRPNTSFCFLDIRSPGLGDTAMYLCATSRGLTGELQTQYFGPGTRLLVL.